This TCR beta chain derives from a study of blood T cell repertoires in COVID-19. On the study more broadly: Sources were T cells, B-cell-depleted T cells, or PBMCs; the material itself was cDNA or gDNA.

Produced via immunoSEQ multiplex PCR; TCRdb's table is partial and in-frame only. This sample yields some 66,000 clones, of which 82% are seen a single time; 6.6% belongs to the top ten. V was pared by 8 bases and J by 2 bases, with 4 bases of the junction left unmatched. CDR3 length equals 14 residues. Germline V gene sequence: CDR1 SGHDN, CDR2 FVKESK. The origin of this receptor is a man in his 60s with acute or convalescent COVID-19. Sequenced sample: peripheral blood. The chain is built from TRBV14 and TRBJ2-2; 8 nucleotides match TRBD2. DNA of the CDR3: TGTGCCAGCCGGGAGGGCATTAACACCGGGGAGCTGTTTTTT. Residues: CASREGINTGELFF.